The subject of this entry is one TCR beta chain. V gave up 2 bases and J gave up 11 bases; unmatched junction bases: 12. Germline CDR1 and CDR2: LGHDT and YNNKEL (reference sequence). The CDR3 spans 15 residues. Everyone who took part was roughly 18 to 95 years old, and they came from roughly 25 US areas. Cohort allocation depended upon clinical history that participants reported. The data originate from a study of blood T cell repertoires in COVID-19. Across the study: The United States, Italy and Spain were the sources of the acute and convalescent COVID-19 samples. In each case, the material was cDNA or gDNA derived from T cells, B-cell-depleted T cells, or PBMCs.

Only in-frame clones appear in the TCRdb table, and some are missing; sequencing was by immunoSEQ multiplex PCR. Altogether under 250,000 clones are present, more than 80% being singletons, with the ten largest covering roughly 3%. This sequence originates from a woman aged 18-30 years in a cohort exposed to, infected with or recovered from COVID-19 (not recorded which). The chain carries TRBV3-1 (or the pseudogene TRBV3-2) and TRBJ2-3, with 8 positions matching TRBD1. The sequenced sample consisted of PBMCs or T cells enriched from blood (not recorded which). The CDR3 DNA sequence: TGTGCCAGCAGCCAATCCGGGACAGGACGTCTACAGCAGTATTTT. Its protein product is CASSQSGTGRLQQYF.